The 19 T cell receptor beta chains listed next were all sequenced from one sample in a study of blood T cells in healthy people across ages. Then a second PCR, running roughly 7 to 11 cycles, was carried out with a sample-barcoded 5' primer and a J-beta primer mix. Each CDR3 protein gets one entry after TCRdb re-called the 5' RACE reads with MiXCR. The sample lists about 1.4 million distinct CDR3 sequences; approximately 59% were seen once. The sample comprised blood. Source of these receptors: a man aged 18 to 30 in good health.

The chain joins TRBV4-2 to TRBJ2-7, with D hard to call. Germline values: CDR1 LGHNA, CDR2 YNFKEQ. Deletions cut 0 bases from V and 7 bases from J, with 10 bases between. The CDR3 consists of 13 residues. The CDR3 here is CASSQDPRMEQYF. CDR3 in DNA: TGTGCCAGCAGCCAAGATCCTCGGATGGAGCAGTACTTC.

This clonotype appeared a few times. CDR3 in amino acids: CASTNVGEQYF. Written as DNA, the CDR3 is TGTGCCAGCACCAACGTGGGAGAGCAGTACTTC. The rearrangement joins TRBV6-2 or TRBV6-3 to TRBJ2-5; weak D call: TRBD2 (5 bases). This CDR3 spans 11 amino acids. Germline V gene data show CDR1 as MNHEY and CDR2 as SVGEGT. V gave up 7 bases and J gave up 11 bases, with 14 bases separating them.

This clonotype was observed a single time. The V call is TRBV12-3 or TRBV12-4, the J call TRBJ1-5; D is perhaps TRBD1 (5 bases). The germline V and J ends were trimmed by 5 bases and 6 bases, with 14 bases remaining between them. The CDR3 is 14 residues long. The CDR3 here is CASSNRRGVQPQHF. The CDR3 DNA reads TGTGCCAGCAGTAACCGACGGGGCGTTCAGCCCCAGCATTTT.

This chain uses TRBV7-2 with TRBJ2-1; no clear D. V lost 4 bases, J lost 7 bases, and 8 bases lay in between. This CDR3 has 12 residues. CDR1 is SGHTA and CDR2 is FQGNSA in the germline V gene. The CDR3: CASSSQRNEQFF. In nucleotides, the CDR3 is TGTGCCAGCAGCTCCCAGAGAAATGAGCAGTTCTTC.

The rearrangement joins TRBV29-1 to TRBJ2-7; D gene uncertain. The CDR3 is 14 amino acids. Germline values: CDR1 SQVTM, CDR2 ANQGSEA. V gave up 2 bases and J gave up 0 bases, with 11 bases separating them. The chain's CDR3 is CSVECTKISYEQYF. In DNA form, the CDR3 reads TGCAGCGTTGAATGTACCAAAATCTCCTACGAGCAGTACTTC.

The chain couples TRBV6-1 to TRBJ2-7; unclear D gene. CDR1 MNHNS and CDR2 SASEGT come from the germline V gene. Trimming left V 7 bases short and J 3 bases short, with 10 bases between. The CDR3 contains 12 residues. The CDR3 protein is CASKSTYYEQYF. The CDR3 DNA reads TGTGCCAGCAAATCTACCTACTACGAGCAGTACTTC.

The rearrangement links TRBV12-3 or TRBV12-4 to TRBJ1-5, with D possibly matching TRBD1 (6 bases). V was clipped by 2 bases and J by 7 bases, with 24 bases between them. This CDR3 region has 18 residues. CDR3 sequence: CASSLRGVGAGVYQPQHF. The CDR3 DNA reads as TGTGCCAGCAGTTTACGGGGGGTTGGGGCAGGGGTGTACCAGCCCCAGCATTTT.

The rearrangement joins TRBV2 to TRBJ2-1; no clear D gene. CDR3 length: 13 residues. Germline CDR1 reads SNHLY; CDR2 reads FYNNEI. Trimming shortened V by 4 bases and J by 10 bases, and 14 bases separated the two germline ends. For the CDR3, the DNA is TGTGCCAGCAGTGGAGTAGGCACATGGGAGCAGTTCTTC. Translation gives CASSGVGTWEQFF.

This chain links TRBV29-1 with TRBJ1-2; D perhaps matches TRBD1 (5 bases). CDR1 is SQVTM, CDR2 ANQGSEA, per germline. With 6 bases removed from V and 5 bases from J, the gap between germline ends came to 13 bases. This CDR3 contains 12 residues. CDR3 residues: CSVVGVGYGYTF. The CDR3 DNA reads TGCAGCGTCGTGGGGGTTGGGTATGGCTACACCTTC.

This chain joins TRBV4-2 and TRBJ2-4; D perhaps matches TRBD2 (5 bases). Looked up from germline, CDR1 is LGHNA and CDR2 is YNFKEQ. CDR3 length equals 15 residues. V dropped 0 bases and J dropped 8 bases, with 14 bases sitting between them. The CDR3 coding sequence is TGTGCCAGCAGCCAAGAACCTACTAGAACAGACATTCAGTACTTC. Translation: CASSQEPTRTDIQYF.

This clonotype was seen a single time. The rearrangement uses TRBV12-3 or TRBV12-4 and TRBJ2-1; 7 nucleotides agree with TRBD2. This CDR3 is 15 amino acids long. V shed 6 bases and J 4 bases; nucleotides not matched to a gene: 9. CDR3 nucleotide sequence: TGTGCCAGCAGAGCGCATGGGGGGGGGTACAATGAGCAGTTCTTC. Translating it yields CASRAHGGGYNEQFF.

The chain has TRBV12-3 or TRBV12-4 and TRBJ1-5; tentatively, D is TRBD1 (6 bases). V dropped 3 bases and J dropped 5 bases, with 14 bases sitting between them. The CDR3 runs to 15 residues. The CDR3 nucleotides read TGTGCCAGCAGTTTGGGTAGGGGGGGACATCAGCCCCAGCATTTT. This sequence encodes CASSLGRGGHQPQHF.

This clonotype was seen a handful of times. The chain links TRBV20-1 to TRBJ2-7; TRBD2 is a possible D gene (5 bases). In germline, CDR1 is DFQATT, CDR2 SNEGSKA (reference sequence). The CDR3 covers 15 residues. V lost 6 bases and J lost 0, with 18 bases in between. The CDR3 here is CSAFSTLGSSYEQYF. Here the CDR3 DNA reads TGCAGTGCCTTTTCTACACTAGGGTCCTCCTACGAGCAGTACTTC.

This clonotype has more than one count but fewer than ten. The chain joins TRBV29-1 to TRBJ2-7, with a possible D match to TRBD1 (5 bases). The V and J ends lost 4 bases and 1 base respectively, with 8 bases between them. CDR1 and CDR2 from the germline V gene are SQVTM and ANQGSEA. The CDR3 covers 12 residues. The CDR3 bases are TGCAGCGTTGTTCGGACATCCTACGAGCAGTACTTC. Amino acids: CSVVRTSYEQYF.

CDR3 loop: CASRSPSGDETQYF. CDR3 coding DNA: TGTGCCAGCAGGTCCCCTAGCGGCGATGAGACCCAGTACTTC. This rearrangement joins TRBV11-2 to TRBJ2-5; 7 bases are a match to TRBD2. The CDR3 is 14 amino acids. The germline gives CDR1 SGHAT, CDR2 FQNNGV. The V gene end was trimmed by 6 bases and the J gene end by 5 bases; junction bases not matched to a gene: 9.

This clonotype was recorded once. This chain links TRBV12-3 or TRBV12-4 with TRBJ1-6, with D perhaps TRBD1 (5 bases). The V end was cut by 5 bases, the J end by 10 bases, with 18 bases between. The CDR3 sequence is 15 residues long. CDR3 DNA sequence: TGTGCCAGCAGTCCGTACCGGGGGGGAGGGTCACCCCTCCACTTT. Its protein is CASSPYRGGGSPLHF.

This rearrangement joins TRBV10-2 to TRBJ1-5; D call uncertain. The CDR3 loop spans 14 amino acids. CDR1 is WSHSY, CDR2 SAAADI, per germline. V dropped 4 bases and J dropped 4 bases, with 11 bases sitting between them. The CDR3 DNA sequence: TGCGCCAGCAGTGCGGGGTCATGGAATCAGCCCCAGCATTTT. It specifies CASSAGSWNQPQHF.

J is TRBJ2-7 and V is TRBV27; 7 bases line up with TRBD1. In germline, CDR1 is MNHEY, CDR2 SMNVEV (reference sequence). V trimming: 5 bases; J trimming: 5 bases; junction bases outside the gene matches: 12. This CDR3 has 15 amino acids. This CDR3 reads CASSHRQGIRHEQYF. The CDR3 DNA sequence: TGTGCCAGCAGTCATAGACAGGGAATCAGACACGAGCAGTACTTC.

V and J are TRBV4-3 and TRBJ2-5; tentatively, D is TRBD1 (5 bases). This CDR3 region has 17 residues. With 1 base removed from V and 1 base from J, the gap between germline ends came to 16 bases. Germline CDR1 LGHNA, CDR2 YSLEER. The DNA for the CDR3 is TGCGCCAGCAGCCAAGGTTTGATCGGACAAGCCCAAGAGACCCAGTACTTC. Translated, it gives CASSQGLIGQAQETQYF.